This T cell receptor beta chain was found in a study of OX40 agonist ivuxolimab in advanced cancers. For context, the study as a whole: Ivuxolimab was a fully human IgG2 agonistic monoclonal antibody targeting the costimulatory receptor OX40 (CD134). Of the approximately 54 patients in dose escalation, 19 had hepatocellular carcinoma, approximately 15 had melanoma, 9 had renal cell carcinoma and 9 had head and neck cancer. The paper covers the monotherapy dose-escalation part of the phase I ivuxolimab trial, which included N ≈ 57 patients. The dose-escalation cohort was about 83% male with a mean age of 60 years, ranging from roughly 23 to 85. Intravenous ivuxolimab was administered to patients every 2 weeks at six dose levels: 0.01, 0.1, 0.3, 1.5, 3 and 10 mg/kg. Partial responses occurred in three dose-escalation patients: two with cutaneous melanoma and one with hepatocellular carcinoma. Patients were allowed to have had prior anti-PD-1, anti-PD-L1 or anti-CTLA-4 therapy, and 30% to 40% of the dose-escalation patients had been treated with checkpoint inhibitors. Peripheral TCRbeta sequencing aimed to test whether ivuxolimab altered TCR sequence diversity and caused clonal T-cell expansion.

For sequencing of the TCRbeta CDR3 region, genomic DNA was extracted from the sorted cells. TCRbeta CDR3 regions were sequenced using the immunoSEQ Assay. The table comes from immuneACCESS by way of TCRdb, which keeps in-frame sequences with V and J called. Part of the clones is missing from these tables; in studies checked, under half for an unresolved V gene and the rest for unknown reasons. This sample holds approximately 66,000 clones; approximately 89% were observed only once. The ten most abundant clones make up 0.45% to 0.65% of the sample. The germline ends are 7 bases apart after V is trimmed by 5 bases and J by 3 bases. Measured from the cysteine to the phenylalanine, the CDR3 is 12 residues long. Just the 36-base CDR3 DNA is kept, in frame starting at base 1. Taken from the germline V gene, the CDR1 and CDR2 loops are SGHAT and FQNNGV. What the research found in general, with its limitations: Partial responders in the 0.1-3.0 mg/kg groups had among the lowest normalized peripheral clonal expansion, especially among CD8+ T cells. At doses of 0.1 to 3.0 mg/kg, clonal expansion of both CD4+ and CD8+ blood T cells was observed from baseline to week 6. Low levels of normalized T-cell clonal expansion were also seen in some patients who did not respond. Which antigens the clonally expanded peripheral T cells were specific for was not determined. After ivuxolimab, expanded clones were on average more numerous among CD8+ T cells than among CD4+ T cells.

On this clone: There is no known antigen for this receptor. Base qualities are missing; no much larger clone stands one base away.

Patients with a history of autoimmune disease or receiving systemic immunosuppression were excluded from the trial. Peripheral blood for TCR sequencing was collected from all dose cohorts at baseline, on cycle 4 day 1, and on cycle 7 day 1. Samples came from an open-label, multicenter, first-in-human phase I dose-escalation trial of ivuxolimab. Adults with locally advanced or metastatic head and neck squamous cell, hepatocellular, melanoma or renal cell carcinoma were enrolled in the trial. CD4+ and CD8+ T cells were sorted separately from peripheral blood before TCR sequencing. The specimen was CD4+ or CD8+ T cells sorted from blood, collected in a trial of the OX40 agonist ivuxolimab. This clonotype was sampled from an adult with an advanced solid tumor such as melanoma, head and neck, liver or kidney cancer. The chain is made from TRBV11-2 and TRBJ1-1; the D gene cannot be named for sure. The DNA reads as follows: TGTGCCAGCAGCCCTCGGGACACTGAAGCTTTCTTT. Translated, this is CASSPRDTEAFF.